The 14 T cell receptor beta chains below all came from one sample that was sequenced in a study of blood T cell repertoires in COVID-19. Assay: immunoSEQ multiplex PCR; the TCRdb copy retains only in-frame clones and omits some. The profile shows around 330,000 clones, around nine tenths of them singletons. The sequenced sample was PBMCs or T cells enriched from blood (not recorded which). Receptors originate from a man in his 60s who had recovered from COVID-19.

The V call is TRBV7-3, the J call TRBJ1-6, with 7 bases aligning to TRBD1. V shed 5 bases and J 1 base; nucleotides not matched to a gene: 2. This CDR3 has 15 amino acids. Germline CDR1 SGHTA, CDR2 FQGTGA. The CDR3 loop is CASSAQGSYNSPLHF. The CDR3 DNA is TGTGCCAGCAGCGCACAGGGGTCCTATAATTCACCCCTCCACTTT.

The J gene is TRBJ1-5, the V gene TRBV10-3, with 10 bases matching TRBD1. Germline V gives CDR1 ENHRY, CDR2 SYGVKD. The CDR3 contains 14 residues. V lost 10 bases to trimming and J lost 3 bases; unmatched junction nucleotides: 6. The CDR3 DNA sequence: TGTGCCACCCGGGACAGGGGAACCAATCAGCCCCAGCATTTT. This sequence encodes CATRDRGTNQPQHF.

J is TRBJ1-5 and V is TRBV6-2 or TRBV6-3; 7 bases are shared with TRBD1. The germline CDR1 and CDR2 sequences are MNHEY and SVGEGT. V shed 6 bases, J shed 3 bases, and the junction held 8 bases outside the gene matches. The CDR3 is 15 amino acids. CDR3 in amino acids: CASRYTGTDNQPQHF. The CDR3 DNA follows: TGTGCCAGCAGGTACACCGGGACAGACAATCAGCCCCAGCATTTT.

V usage is TRBV3-1 (or the pseudogene TRBV3-2) and J usage is TRBJ2-7, with TRBD2 matching over 8 bases. The junction had 7 bases not matched to a gene; V was cut back by 4 bases and J by 2 bases. The CDR3 extends over 15 amino acids. Germline assignment: CDR1 LGHDT and CDR2 YNNKEL (reference sequence). CDR3 DNA sequence: TGTGCCAGCAGCCCACTCGCGGGAGGTCCCTACGAGCAGTACTTC. Protein sequence: CASSPLAGGPYEQYF.

The V and J genes are TRBV5-1 and TRBJ1-1; possible D gene TRBD1, 6 bases. Germline CDR1 reads SGHRS; CDR2 reads YFSETQ. The CDR3 length is 13 residues. Trimming shortened V by 3 bases and J by 0 bases, and 6 bases separated the two germline ends. This CDR3 is CASSWTVNTEAFF. CDR3 in DNA: TGCGCCAGCAGCTGGACAGTGAACACTGAAGCTTTCTTT.

The rearrangement joins TRBV6-5 to TRBJ1-2, with 7 positions matching TRBD1. The V and J ends lost 6 bases and 0 bases, in that order; junction bases with no gene match: 7. This CDR3 is 15 amino acids long. Germline V lookup: CDR1 MNHEY, CDR2 SVGAGI. The CDR3 coding sequence is TGTGCCAGCAGGGAGGGACAGATTTCTAACTATGGCTACACCTTC. This encodes CASREGQISNYGYTF.

CDR3 loop: CASSQVRGRRSYNEQFF. The CDR3 nucleotides are TGTGCCAGCAGCCAAGTGCGGGGGCGTCGGTCCTACAATGAGCAGTTCTTC. This sequence joins TRBV3-1 (or the pseudogene TRBV3-2) and TRBJ2-1; D is perhaps TRBD2 (7 bases). There are 17 residues in the CDR3. V lost 1 base, J lost 1 base, and 14 bases lay in between. The V gene's germline CDR1 is LGHDT and CDR2 YNNKEL (reference sequence).

V gene TRBV6-5 combines with J gene TRBJ1-5; D is undetermined. The CDR3 has 13 residues. With 0 bases removed from V and 6 bases from J, the gap between germline ends came to 6 bases. The germline gives CDR1 MNHEY, CDR2 SVGAGI. CDR3 region: CASSYSRSQPQHF. The CDR3 DNA sequence: TGTGCCAGCAGTTACTCCCGTTCTCAGCCCCAGCATTTT.

The sample holds one count of this clone. The rearrangement joins TRBV5-6 to TRBJ2-2; 7 bases map to TRBD2. The length of the CDR3 is 11 residues. Losses at the gene ends were 1 base for V and 16 bases for J; bases not matched to a gene: 4. CDR1 is SGHDT, CDR2 YYEEEE, per germline. The CDR3, as DNA: TGTGCCAGCAGCTTGTGGGAGGGTGCGTTTTTT. This codes for CASSLWEGAFF.

The CDR3 DNA reads as TGTGCCAGCAGCATTAGGCAGGCTAATGAAAAACTGTTTTTT. It codes for CASSIRQANEKLFF. The rearrangement joins TRBV5-4 to TRBJ1-4; D not resolved. CDR3 length: 14 residues. With 4 bases removed from V and 3 bases from J, the gap between germline ends came to 10 bases. CDR1 is SGHNT and CDR2 is YYREEE in the germline V gene (reference sequence).

This sequence joins TRBV27 and TRBJ1-6; D might be TRBD1 (6 bases). V was pared by 5 bases and J by 13 bases, with 15 bases between. Germline CDR1 MNHEY, CDR2 SMNVEV (reference sequence). This CDR3 region has 13 residues. The CDR3: CASSPGGGTPLHF. In DNA form, the CDR3 reads TGTGCCAGCAGTCCCGGGGGGGGCACCCCCCTCCACTTT.

This clone was counted a few times. In the same sample, other DNA sequences code for this CDR3. CDR3 nucleotides: TGTGCCAGCAGCGTAGAAGGGGTTGAGACCCAGTACTTC. It encodes CASSVEGVETQYF. V usage is TRBV9 and J usage is TRBJ2-5, with D tentatively TRBD1 (5 bases). Germline V gene sequence: CDR1 SGDLS, CDR2 YYNGEE. CDR3 length: 13 amino acids. The germline V and J ends were trimmed by 0 bases and 5 bases, with 8 bases remaining between them.

The chain is built from TRBV5-4 and TRBJ1-4; 8 nucleotides agree with TRBD1. Germline CDR1 and CDR2: SGHNT and YYREEE (reference sequence). This CDR3 has 17 residues. After removal of 4 bases from V and 3 bases from J, the junction contained 11 bases not matched to a gene. Here the CDR3 reads CASSTRARTGPNEKLFF. Here the CDR3 DNA reads TGTGCCAGCAGCACACGGGCCCGGACAGGGCCTAATGAAAAACTGTTTTTT.

This chain links TRBV6-1 with TRBJ1-1; D unclear. The CDR3 runs 15 residues. Germline V lookup: CDR1 MNHNS, CDR2 SASEGT. With 1 base removed from V and 10 bases from J, the gap between germline ends came to 19 bases. In DNA, the CDR3 is TGTGCCAGCAGTGAAGGGATCGGAGTTAACCTTCGAGCTTTCTTT. This encodes CASSEGIGVNLRAFF.